This T cell receptor (beta chain) appears in the sequencing data of a study of blood T cell repertoires in COVID-19 (dated by TCRdb to the early 2020s). A note on the overall study: Collaborator samples came from the United States, Italy and Spain and covered acute and convalescent phases of COVID-19. The repertoires were made available in a free public database intended to serve as a resource for research on the immune response to SARS-CoV-2. Subjects who had been exposed to COVID-19, were actively infected with it, or had recovered from it provided the deeply sampled blood TCRbeta repertoires that made up the dataset. Samples came from the ongoing ImmuneRACE study (first 160 participants) plus 1,254 subjects from 6 global collaborators. The material from the prospective study consisted of cDNA or gDNA derived from T cells, B-cell-depleted T cells, or PBMCs. Nearly every sample came with metadata listing a de-identified subject ID, COVID-19 status, age in years and sex. Where available, HLA class I and class II types were taken from metadata supplied by the sample provider and were not determined by assay-based typing. General study outcomes and caveats: The quantity of clinical and demographic metadata differed by source and by participant and was supplied without curation.

CDR1 and CDR2 are drawn from the germline V gene: SGHTA, FQGNSA. The CDR3 has 13 amino acids, counting the end cysteine and phenylalanine. The kept DNA is CDR3 alone, 39 bases in frame from the first base. In the prospective study, participants were roughly 18 to 95 years old, resided in about two dozen geographic areas of the United States, and were enrolled through a virtual design. In the prospective study, cohorts were assigned on the basis of participant-reported clinical history obtained from a screening survey and a study questionnaire. Mobile phlebotomists in the prospective study collected whole blood, serum and a nasopharyngeal or oropharyngeal swab from every participant. Participants in the prospective study had the option to provide additional blood draws and questionnaires over an approximately 2-month period. Blood samples from the prospective study were shipped frozen or at room temperature prior to DNA extraction.

TCRbeta CDR3 regions were amplified from genomic DNA by means of the immunoSEQ Assay, a bias-controlled multiplex PCR. Under the source paper's analysis protocol: Within the assay, amplification of reference gene primers was used to estimate how many nucleated cells each sample contained. To quantify the absolute abundance of each unique TCRbeta CDR3 rearrangement, sequence reads were collapsed and filtered. For each sample, productive Simpson clonality was calculated as the square root of Simpson's diversity index over productive rearrangements. TCRdb took this table from immuneACCESS and kept in-frame rearrangements with V and J called. Such tables lack part of the clones; where checked against another copy, unresolved V genes explain under half of the gap, and the rest is unexplained. Clone size and V and J calls were adopted from that table, with D and trimming inferred from the DNA. This sample lists around 220,000 clones; around 90% were detected once. The ten top clones hold roughly 6.3% of the sample.

About this clone itself: Its binding antigen is unknown. The junction and the germline gene differ at one end; a read error may be behind it.

The TCR comes from a young woman with acute COVID-19. Sequencing was carried out using PBMCs or T cells enriched from blood (not recorded which). Recombination connected TRBV7-2 to TRBJ2-7; TRBD2 is perhaps the D gene, given 5 matching bases. The DNA sequence reads TGTGCCAGCAGCCAAGAGAGAGAGACTACTTCGAGATTC. This codes for CASSQERETTSRF.